These 11 T cell receptor beta chains originate from one sample sequenced in a study of cytomegalovirus exposure and HLA in healthy donors. TCRdb's table, derived via immunoSEQ multiplex PCR, lists solely in-frame clones and lacks some. Of 110,000 to 150,000 clones detected, roughly 89% appear once; the ten largest clones hold about 8.2%. The sequencing input was PBMCs. The source is a woman under 30 in good health and CMV-seropositive.

This chain uses TRBV6-4 with TRBJ2-3; 8 bases fit TRBD2. CDR1 MRHNA and CDR2 SNTAGT come from the germline V gene. Unmatched junction bases numbered 8, after V lost 0 bases and J lost 6 bases. The CDR3 spans 16 residues. CDR3 amino acids: CASSDSAGTSSDTQYF. In DNA form, the CDR3 reads TGTGCCAGCAGTGACTCGGCCGGGACTAGTTCTGATACGCAGTATTTT.

The chain links TRBV28 to TRBJ2-2, with no clear D. CDR1 is MDHEN and CDR2 is SYDVKM in the germline V gene. V lost 5 bases and J 2 bases, leaving 6 bases between the germline ends. This CDR3 region has 13 residues. CDR3 coding DNA: TGTGCCAGCAGTCCAACTAACACCGGGGAGCTGTTTTTT. It codes for CASSPTNTGELFF.

The chain links TRBV7-2 to TRBJ1-6; D is uncertain. The CDR3 extends over 14 amino acids. Trimming took 1 base from V and 8 from J, leaving 9 bases between them. The germline CDR1 and CDR2 sequences are SGHTA and FQGNSA. The CDR3 loop is CASSLGEIYSPLHF. As DNA, the CDR3 is TGTGCCAGCAGCTTAGGAGAGATTTATTCACCCCTCCACTTT.

This clone occurred once. V is TRBV5-1 and J is TRBJ2-7, with 8 bases aligning to TRBD1. CDR1 is SGHRS and CDR2 is YFSETQ in the germline V gene. The CDR3 is 15 residues long. V shed 1 base and J 7 bases; nucleotides not matched to a gene: 10. CDR3 sequence: CASSLFGDRPTEQYF. CDR3 DNA: TGCGCCAGCAGCTTGTTCGGGGACAGGCCTACAGAGCAGTACTTC.

V gene TRBV6-5 combines with J gene TRBJ2-1; a possible D gene is TRBD2 (6 bases). The CDR3 contains 15 residues. The V end was cut by 8 bases, the J end by 6 bases, with 20 bases between. The germline V gene encodes CDR1 MNHEY and CDR2 SVGAGI. CDR3 sequence: CASAAGPPLVNEQFF. Here the CDR3 DNA reads TGTGCCAGCGCTGCGGGGCCCCCTTTGGTCAATGAGCAGTTCTTC.

This clone was seen a handful of times. The rearrangement uses TRBV5-1 and TRBJ2-7; 9 bases line up with TRBD1. The CDR3 is 14 residues long. Germline trimming cut 2 bases from V and 5 bases from J; bases unmatched to any gene: 5. Germline V lookup: CDR1 SGHRS, CDR2 YFSETQ. In nucleotides, the CDR3 is TGCGCCAGCAGCTTTACAGGGGGCCAGAACGAGCAGTACTTC. Encoded protein: CASSFTGGQNEQYF. Complete variable domain (other parts from reference TRBV5-1 and TRBJ2-7): KAGVTQTPRYLIKTRGQQVTLSCSPISGHRSVSWYQQTPGQGLQFLFEYFSETQRNKGNFPGRFSGRQFSNSRSEMNVSTLELGDSALYLCASSFTGGQNEQYFGPGTRLTVT.

The rearrangement joins TRBV28 to TRBJ2-1, with D perhaps matching TRBD1 (6 bases). The V gene's germline CDR1 is MDHEN and CDR2 SYDVKM. The CDR3 covers 15 residues. The V and J ends lost 1 base and 8 bases respectively, with 15 bases between them. The CDR3 sequence is CASSLSGREGDEQFF. CDR3 coding DNA: TGTGCCAGCAGTTTATCGGGGCGCGAGGGGGATGAGCAGTTCTTC.

The rearrangement uses TRBV12-5 and TRBJ2-2, with D possibly being TRBD2 (7 bases). The CDR3 extends over 15 amino acids. Germline V gives CDR1 LGHNT, CDR2 FRNRAP. Trimming took off 7 bases at V and 0 bases at J, with 12 bases between the two ends. The CDR3 reads CASAGGSSNTGELFF. DNA of the CDR3: TGTGCTAGTGCGGGGGGCAGTTCGAACACCGGGGAGCTGTTTTTT.

This chain connects TRBV5-1 to TRBJ2-5; perhaps TRBD2 as D (6 bases). In germline, CDR1 is SGHRS, CDR2 YFSETQ. The CDR3 is made up of 16 amino acids. V gave up 0 bases and J gave up 4 bases, with 16 bases separating them. Written as DNA, the CDR3 is TGCGCCAGCAGCTTGGATTGCTTTGGGGGAGGAGAGACCCAGTACTTC. This translates into CASSLDCFGGGETQYF.

The V call is TRBV10-1, the J call TRBJ2-3, with unresolved D. Trimming removed 3 bases at V and 1 base at J, with 11 bases between. CDR1 is WNHNN, CDR2 SYGVQD, per germline (reference sequence). This CDR3 is 15 amino acids long. CDR3 sequence reads: CASSDYTVGTDTQYF. The CDR3, as DNA: TGCGCCAGCAGTGATTATACAGTCGGCACAGATACGCAGTATTTT.

The gene calls are TRBV2 and TRBJ2-3; D remains unclear. The CDR3 has 13 amino acids. V shed 7 bases and J shed 4 bases, with 12 bases lying between them. From germline, CDR1 is SNHLY and CDR2 FYNNEI. The CDR3 nucleotides read TGTGCCAGCACAGGTTCCATCGCAGATACGCAGTATTTT. This translates into CASTGSIADTQYF.